These 6 T cell receptor beta chains were sequenced from one sample in a study of shared clonotypes between healthy human individuals. The table came from immunoSEQ multiplex PCR; TCRdb's copy has only in-frame clones and leaves some out. The sample has millions of clones; 85% to 95% are singletons. Input material: naive CD4+ T cells sorted from blood. Subset meaning: CD45RA+ positively selected. All receptors come from a man younger than 35 in good health.

V is TRBV4-3 and J is TRBJ2-3, with 11 bases identical to TRBD1. The CDR3 sequence is 19 residues long. The junction had 9 bases not matched to a gene; V was cut back by 0 bases and J by 1 base. Germline CDR1 is LGHNA and CDR2 is YSLEER. CDR3 DNA: TGCGCCAGCAGCCAAGATGCGGTCCCGGGACAGGGGGGCACAGATACGCAGTATTTT. This gives the protein CASSQDAVPGQGGTDTQYF.

This clone has just a few counts. The CDR3 coding sequence is TGCGCCAGCAGCCAAGGGTGGGGAGGATTACAGGGCTATGGCTACACCTTC. The encoded protein is CASSQGWGGLQGYGYTF. This chain connects TRBV4-1 to TRBJ1-2; a weak D match, TRBD1 (6 bases). The V end lost 1 base, the J end lost 4 bases, and 19 bases lay between the germline ends. The CDR3 totals 17 residues. Germline V gene sequence: CDR1 MGHRA, CDR2 YSYEKL.

The rearrangement joins TRBV19 to TRBJ1-2, with D tentatively TRBD1 (6 bases). CDR3 size: 15 residues. V dropped 9 bases and J dropped 0 bases, with 17 bases sitting between them. The germline CDR1 and CDR2 sequences are LNHDA and SQIVND (reference sequence). CDR3 coding DNA: TGTGCCAGCGCACAGGGAGGAGGGCCTAACTATGGCTACACCTTC. Residues: CASAQGGGPNYGYTF.

The chain has TRBV9 and TRBJ1-1; D uncertain. Trimming removed 4 bases at V and 4 bases at J, with 14 bases between. The CDR3 has 14 residues. The germline V gene encodes CDR1 SGDLS and CDR2 YYNGEE. The CDR3 nucleotides are TGTGCCAGCAGCCCTCATCTGGATGGCACTGAAGCTTTCTTT. Protein: CASSPHLDGTEAFF.

The rearrangement uses TRBV11-2 and TRBJ2-3; 12 bases align to TRBD2. Germline lookup yields CDR1 SGHAT and CDR2 FQNNGV. J gave up 1 base and V 5 bases, and 7 bases lay outside the gene matches. The CDR3 runs 17 residues. In DNA, the CDR3 is TGTGCCAGCAGCCCTCGGAGGACTAGCGGGGGCACAGATACGCAGTATTTT. As protein: CASSPRRTSGGTDTQYF.

The chain couples TRBV10-1 to TRBJ1-1; D uncertain. This CDR3 has 15 residues. Trimming removed 2 bases from V and 2 bases from J, with 12 bases in between. Per the germline V gene, CDR1 is WNHNN and CDR2 is SYGVQD (reference sequence). The CDR3, as DNA: TGCGCCAGCAGTGAGGGATCCGGGGTAAACACTGAAGCTTTCTTT. The encoded protein is CASSEGSGVNTEAFF.